This TCR beta chain derives from a study of T cell responses to AZD1222 COVID-19 vaccine. The method was immunoSEQ multiplex PCR; TCRdb's version includes in-frame clones alone and lacks a portion of them. The sample carries 150,000 to 200,000 clones, 92% recorded once. Note on this clone: Its antigen remains unidentified.

Findings and limits, study-wide: Following two doses of AZD1222, Spike-specific TCR breadth and depth rose. CD4 TCRs associated with vaccination spanned spike, dominating at 160-218 and 743-854.

This CDR3 is built from 19 residues. The V segment lost 4 bases and the J segment 1 base; nucleotides outside the gene matches: 13. Per germline, CDR1 SGHRS and CDR2 YFSETQ. The sequence derives from an adult who received the AZD1222 COVID-19 vaccine. The V call is TRBV5-1, the J call TRBJ2-5; 13 nucleotides line up with TRBD2. This material consisted of peripheral blood, taken 28 days after the second AZD1222 dose. CDR3 region: CASSLGRGLAGTFQETQYF. The CDR3 bases are TGCGCCAGCAGCCTGGGCCGGGGACTAGCGGGAACCTTCCAAGAGACCCAGTACTTC.